This TCR beta chain came from a study of blood T cells in healthy people across ages. This clonotype was counted only a few times. Its antigen is unidentified. Study-wide results and limits: Diversity of TCR beta per million T cells declined in a roughly linear way with age.

Together with a sample-barcoded 5' primer, a J-beta primer mix was included in a second PCR lasting roughly 6 to 12 cycles. A single record per CDR3 protein comes from TCRdb applying MiXCR to the 5' RACE reads. Here the sample spans approximately 1,700,000 distinct CDR3 sequences, 30% to 40% being singletons. Healthy Russian Caucasian donors spanned ages about 6 to 100 years. The sequence was collected from a human donor in good health. Sequencing used blood.

CDR3 protein: CASSKQGAQETQYF. For the CDR3, the DNA is TGTGCCAGCAGCAAACAGGGGGCGCAAGAGACCCAGTACTTC. The V and J genes are TRBV27 and TRBJ2-5, with TRBD1 matching 9 bases. V dropped 6 bases and J dropped 2; count of bases not matched to a gene: 4. CDR3 length: 14 residues. Germline V gene sequence: CDR1 MNHEY, CDR2 SMNVEV (reference sequence).